Here is one T cell receptor beta chain with its context. What it binds is unknown. From germline, CDR1 is MDHEN and CDR2 SYDVKM. V shed 7 bases and J 7 bases; nucleotides not matched to a gene: 11. This CDR3 is built from 14 residues. The source of the sample is a study of shared clonotypes between healthy human individuals. Whole-study results and caveats: Shared across a handful of donors were 4% to 6% of the naive CD4 clonotypes. Represented diversity (both genetic and exposure-history) was limited by the small number of donors. Generally, naive subsets came out with larger estimated richness than memory subsets.

The protocol was immunoSEQ multiplex PCR, while the TCRdb copy is restricted to in-frame clones and leaves out a portion. In the table there are under 2.5 million clones, 80% to 95% of which are singletons. This sequence joins TRBV28 and TRBJ2-5, with TRBD1 matching over 8 bases. The source of this sequence is a man between 18 and 29 years old in good health. Some clones in this sample may be carry-over from other donors' samples. The specimen was naive CD4+ T cells from PBMCs. Specified subset: CD45RA+ positively selected. This CDR3 is CASTPRDRWLTQYF. CDR3 nucleotide sequence: TGTGCCAGCACCCCCCGGGACAGGTGGCTGACCCAGTACTTC.